This entry features one T cell receptor beta chain sequence. What antigen it recognizes has not been identified. Base qualities are not provided; no much larger clone lies one nucleotide away. Looking up the germline V gene yields CDR1 SNHLY and CDR2 FYNNEI. The CDR3 numbers 15 residues from cysteine through phenylalanine. The CDR3 DNA has 45 bases and is translated from base 1. V lost 5 bases and J lost 6 bases; the stretch between them is 16 bases long. The data were obtained in a study of cytomegalovirus exposure and HLA in healthy donors (dated by TCRdb to 2016 to 2017). Notes on the research overall: In an earlier analysis of some 610 of the donors, around 290 Gb of sequence data and 90 million to 130 million unique TCR beta sequences from about 179 million T cells were reported. Roughly 300 gigabases of sequencing data and some 85 million unique TCR sequences were included in an early release covering over 600 HLA-typed donors. The genetic ancestry cluster associated with self-reported Caucasian donors included around 76% of the roughly 380 genotyped donors. The study was designed to test whether signatures of past pathogen exposure could be identified by cataloging public T cell receptors. The study profiled the T cell repertoires of 666 subjects by immunosequencing and related them to cytomegalovirus serostatus. A separate validation cohort of over a hundred different subjects was used in addition to the approximately 700-subject first cohort. To predict cytomegalovirus infection status, the study brought together high-throughput TCR immunosequencing, statistical association of individual TCRs with disease status, and machine learning. In a later analysis, previously published TCR beta repertoires from several hundred donors were re-analyzed and high-resolution HLA genotyping was added so that TCR occurrence patterns could be studied. Rather than drawing on any new phenotypic data, the later analysis identified candidate immune exposures from TCR beta sequences and the way those sequences occurred across donors. An earlier analysis of approximately 630 of the donors applied high-throughput TCR beta sequencing to assess whether each TCR beta V gene segment acted as functional or pseudogenic. Donor age, sex, ethnicity and CMV serostatus were compiled alongside the repertoire data. A later genetic analysis took genome-wide SNP genotypes for about 55% of the 666 donors and used that subset as a discovery cohort. Every discovery cohort repertoire had been produced on one sequencing platform. Both class I and class II loci were covered by HLA typing, at four-digit resolution. Typing coverage differed by locus: A, B, C, DRB1 and DQB1 were typed in about 620-630 donors, DQA1 in roughly 500, DPA1 in 600 to 610, and DPB1 in approximately 450. Several DR-DQ haplotypes were treated as single units for association and clustering because of strong linkage in the cohort. Across some 400 genotyped donors of the cohort, an average of approximately 200,000 unique TCR beta nucleotide sequences per donor were sequenced, and roughly 18% of those sequences were non-productive. The paper's findings and limits, for the study overall: Because HLA typing was unavailable for some donors at each locus, only the typed subset was used in association tests. In a later analysis, most CMV-associated TCR beta chains were found to appear HLA-restricted, with HLA associations seemingly driven largely by CMV exposure. Broadly in line with IMGT annotations, most TCR beta V segments showed up in productive rearrangements about 87% or about 30% of the time in an earlier analysis of under 700 of the donors. A few of the identified cytomegalovirus-associated TCR beta chains were confirmed in vitro to be specific for cytomegalovirus antigens. The earlier analysis of approximately 590 of the donors excluded some 15 rarely observed V segments, including chromosome 9 orphons, because counts were too low. When HLA alleles, especially DR and DQ, strongly co-occurred, TCR associations were difficult to assign to individual alleles. In a later genetic analysis, fewer N-insertions in productive TCRs were reported among donors in an Asian-associated ancestry cluster than the 666-donor mean. A group of highly shared sequence variants was considered likely to be a technical artifact of the sequencing pipeline. Because the 87-base-pair reads could not distinguish some IMGT-functional V segments, including TRBV6-2 and TRBV6-3, those segments were excluded. The cohort was sequenced for TCR beta chains only, and without alpha or paired-chain data the features that could be detected were limited. A further reported finding was that TCR beta sequences accurately predicted the HLA-A and HLA-B alleles for most subjects in the first cohort. In the study, 150 to 200 TCR beta chains were listed as associated with cytomegalovirus. A later analysis found that TCR association rates varied across HLA loci, with DRB1 alleles showing the most associated TCRs and HLA-C alleles the fewest. For the cohort, immune exposure information was limited to CMV serostatus. A later analysis found that HLA-associated TCR beta chains were more clonally expanded and had lower generation probabilities than equally common non-associated chains. The authors suggested that the approach could potentially be extended to other disease states and immunological phenotypes. The presence/absence analyses assumed that sequencing depth was roughly uniform across donors, and that assumption may not be true. Linkage disequilibrium might explain the correlated functional status among segregating V segments, but an unknown experimental factor could not be ruled out. An association between a missense DCLRE1C variant and V-gene and J-gene trimming of TCR beta chains was found in a later genetic analysis and replicated in an independent cohort. According to a later analysis, parvovirus B19, influenza, CMV and Epstein-Barr virus appeared linked to several top co-occurrence clusters. While some public TCRs were present in many individuals, most TCR sequences turned up only very rarely across donors. The classifier was reported to diagnose cytomegalovirus status with high specificity and sensitivity in both the original cohort and the validation cohort. At a false discovery rate of 0.05, a later analysis linked 15,000 to 20,000 TCR beta sequences to specific HLA alleles.

The cohort consisted of 600 to 750 healthy bone marrow donors. All cohort members were sampled while nominally healthy, although unrecorded immune exposures were likely present. The donor was CMV seropositive and belonged to the group of more than 250 seropositive cohort members. A peripheral blood sample was provided by each donor, and peripheral blood mononuclear cells were used for TCR beta sequencing. The Qiagen DNeasy Blood Extraction Kit was used to extract genomic DNA from the blood cell samples. The library was produced with the immunoSEQ multiplex PCR assay. For the multiplex PCR, a mixture combining 60 forward primers for TCR Vbeta segments and 13 reverse primers for TCR Jbeta segments was used. Amplification of the CDR3 region of rearranged TCR beta genes was performed with a multiplex PCR assay on genomic DNA. On the Illumina HiSeq System, the amplified TCR beta libraries were sequenced as 87-base-pair reads. For the original study's pipeline: Across the 670 or so repertoires, a later analysis counted roughly 84 million unique TCR beta chains, around 10 million of which were shared by at least two donors. A nearest-neighbor algorithm error-corrected the raw reads and collapsed the reads into unique sequences, merging closely related sequences to remove PCR and sequencing errors. To assign V, D and J gene segments, CDR3 sequences were aligned to IMGT reference sequences. For a sequence to be retained, at least a six-nucleotide match to both a V gene segment and a J gene segment was required. Rearrangements were called productive when the CDR3 lacked stop codons and stayed in frame with V and J; all others were non-productive. Following IMGT convention, CDR3 was defined as the stretch from the second conserved V-encoded cysteine to the conserved J-encoded phenylalanine. The earlier analysis of about 590 of the donors excluded sequences that lacked an unambiguous match to a single V gene segment. An earlier analysis of approximately 590 of the donors classified V segments as functional when productive rearrangements were above 56.7% and as segregating when the standard deviation between donors was above 5%. To diagnose cytomegalovirus status from the catalog of TCR beta chain sequences, a statistical classification framework was built. V and J gene assignment, in a later analysis, came from comparing TCR nucleotide sequences with IMGT/GENE-DB human TR gene sequences. In a later analysis, CDR3 sequences and most-parsimonious VDJ recombination scenarios were assigned using the TCRdist pipeline. In a later analysis, each TCR beta chain was defined by its CDR3 amino acid sequence together with its V-gene family, and reads without a unique V-gene family were excluded. In a later analysis, some 600 highly shared, low-generation-probability nucleotide sequences were removed to address suspected cross-contamination and a sequencing artifact. A later analysis calculated a clonal expansion index for each public chain from normalized within-repertoire ranks of inferred template counts. In a later analysis, generation probabilities were computed using a VDJ recombination model fitted to out-of-frame rearrangements, and the results were checked against IGoR. In a later analysis, TCR-TCR, TCR-HLA and TCR-CMV co-occurrence was scored with hypergeometric tests, and a repertoire-size bias correction was applied to TCR pairs. To estimate false discovery rates, a later analysis permuted the HLA or CMV assignments 20 times. In a later analysis, co-occurring TCRs were grouped with DBSCAN, and TCRdist sequence similarity was added when clustering was performed within HLA-allele-positive subsets. Repertoires with fewer than 30,000 or more than 120,000 public chains, plus five repertoires with anomalous nucleotide sharing, were excluded from co-occurrence clustering. Not all clones reach the TCRdb copy of this immuneACCESS table, which keeps in-frame sequences only. Checked studies attribute under half of the gap to unresolved V genes and leave the rest unexplained. The DNA was the basis for D and trimming; V, J and clone size are from that table. This sample gives approximately 160,000 clones in total; roughly 79% of them show up just once. Together, the top ten hold 7.4% of the sample.

This TCR was sampled from a male donor in good health and CMV-seropositive. The chain couples TRBV2 to TRBJ2-2; the D gene identity is not certain. Sequences were obtained from PBMCs. The nucleotides are TGTGCCAGCAGTCCTCCGCACAGTCTGGCCGGGGAGCTGTTTTTT. This encodes CASSPPHSLAGELFF.